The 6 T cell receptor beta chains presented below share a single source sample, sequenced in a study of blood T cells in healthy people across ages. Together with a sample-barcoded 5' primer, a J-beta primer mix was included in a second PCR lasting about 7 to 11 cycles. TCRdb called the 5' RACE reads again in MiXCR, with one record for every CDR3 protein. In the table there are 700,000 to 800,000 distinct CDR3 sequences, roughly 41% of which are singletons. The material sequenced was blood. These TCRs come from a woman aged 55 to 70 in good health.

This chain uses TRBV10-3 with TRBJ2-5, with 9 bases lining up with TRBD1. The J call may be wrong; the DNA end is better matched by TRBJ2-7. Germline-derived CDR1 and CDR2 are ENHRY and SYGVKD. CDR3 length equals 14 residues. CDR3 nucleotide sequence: TGTGCCATCAGTGAAAGACAGGGGGTTTACGAGCAGTACTTC. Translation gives CAISERQGVYEQYF.

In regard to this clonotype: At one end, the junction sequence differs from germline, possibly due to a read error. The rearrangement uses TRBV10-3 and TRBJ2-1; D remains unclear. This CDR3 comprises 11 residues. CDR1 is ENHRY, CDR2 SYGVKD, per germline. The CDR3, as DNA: TGCGCCATCGATGGCGGTGATGAGCAGTTCTTC. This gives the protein CAIDGGDEQFF.

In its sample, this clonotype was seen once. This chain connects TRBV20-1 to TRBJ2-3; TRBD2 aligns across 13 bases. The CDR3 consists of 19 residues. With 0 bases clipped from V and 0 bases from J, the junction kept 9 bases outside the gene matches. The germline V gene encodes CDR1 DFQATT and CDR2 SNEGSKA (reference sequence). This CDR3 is CSARDGTSGELPSTDTQYF. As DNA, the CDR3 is TGCAGTGCTAGAGATGGGACTAGCGGGGAGCTACCTAGCACAGATACGCAGTATTTT.

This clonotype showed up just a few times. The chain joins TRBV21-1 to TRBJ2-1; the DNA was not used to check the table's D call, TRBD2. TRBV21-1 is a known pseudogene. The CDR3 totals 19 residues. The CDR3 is CASSFLGLAGPGGYNEQFF. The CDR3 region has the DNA TGTGCCAGCAGCTTTCTGGGACTAGCGGGCCCAGGAGGGTACAATGAGCAGTTCTTC.

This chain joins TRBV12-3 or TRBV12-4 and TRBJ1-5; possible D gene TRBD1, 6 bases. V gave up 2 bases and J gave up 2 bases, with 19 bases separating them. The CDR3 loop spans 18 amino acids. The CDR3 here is CASSLSKGGISGNQPQHF. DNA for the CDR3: TGTGCCAGCAGTTTATCCAAGGGGGGCATCTCCGGCAATCAGCCCCAGCATTTT.

In DNA form, the CDR3 reads TGTGCCAGCAGTCCTATGGGCAGGGAAGAGACCCAGTACTTC. Translation: CASSPMGREETQYF. V is TRBV11-2 and J is TRBJ2-5; TRBD1 is a possible D gene (5 bases). Germline-derived CDR1 and CDR2 are SGHAT and FQNNGV. V lost 6 bases and J lost 3, with 14 bases in between. The CDR3 is made up of 14 amino acids.